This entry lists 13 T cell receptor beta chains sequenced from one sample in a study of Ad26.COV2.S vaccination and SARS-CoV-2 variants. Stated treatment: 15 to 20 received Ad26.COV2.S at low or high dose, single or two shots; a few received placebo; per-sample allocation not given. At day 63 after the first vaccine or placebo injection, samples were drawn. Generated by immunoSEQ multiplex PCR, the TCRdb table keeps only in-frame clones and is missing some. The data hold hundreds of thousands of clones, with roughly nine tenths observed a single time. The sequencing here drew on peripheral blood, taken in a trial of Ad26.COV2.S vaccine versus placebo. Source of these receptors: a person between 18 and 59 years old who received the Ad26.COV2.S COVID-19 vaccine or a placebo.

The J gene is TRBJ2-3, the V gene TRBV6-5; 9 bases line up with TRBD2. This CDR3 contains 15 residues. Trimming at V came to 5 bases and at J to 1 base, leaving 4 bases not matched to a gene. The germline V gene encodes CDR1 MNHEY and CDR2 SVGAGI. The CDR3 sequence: CASSLAGSRTDTQYF. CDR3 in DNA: TGTGCCAGCAGTCTAGCGGGGAGTCGCACAGATACGCAGTATTTT.

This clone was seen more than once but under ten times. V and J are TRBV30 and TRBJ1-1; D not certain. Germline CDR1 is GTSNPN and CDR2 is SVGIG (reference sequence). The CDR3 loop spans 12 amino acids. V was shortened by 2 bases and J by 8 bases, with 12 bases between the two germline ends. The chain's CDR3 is CAWSTTGREAFF. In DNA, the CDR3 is TGTGCCTGGAGTACTACGGGCCGAGAAGCTTTCTTT.

This CDR3 reads CASRGQGPYEQYF. The CDR3 DNA reads as TGTGCCAGCAGGGGACAGGGTCCGTACGAGCAGTACTTC. The chain is built from TRBV5-4 and TRBJ2-7; 9 bases match TRBD1. The CDR3 is 13 amino acids. V lost 5 bases, J lost 4 bases, and 4 bases stayed unmatched. CDR1 and CDR2 from the germline V gene are SGHNT and YYREEE (reference sequence). Together with reference TRBV5-4 and TRBJ2-7, the CDR3 gives the full variable domain: ETGVTQSPTHLIKTRGQQVTLRCSSQSGHNTVSWYQQALGQGPQFIFQYYREEENGRGNFPPRFSGLQFPNYSSELNVNALELDDSALYLCASRGQGPYEQYFGPGTRLTVT.

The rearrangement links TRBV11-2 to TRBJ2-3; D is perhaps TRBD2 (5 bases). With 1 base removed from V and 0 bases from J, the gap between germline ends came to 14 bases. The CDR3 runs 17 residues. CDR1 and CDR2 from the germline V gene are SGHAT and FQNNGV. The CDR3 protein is CASSLVGGYLSTDTQYF. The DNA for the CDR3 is TGTGCCAGCAGCTTAGTCGGCGGGTACCTTAGCACAGATACGCAGTATTTT. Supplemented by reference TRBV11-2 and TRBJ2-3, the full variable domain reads EAGVAQSPRYKIIEKRQSVAFWCNPISGHATLYWYQQILGQGPKLLIQFQNNGVVDDSQLPKDRFSAERLKGVDSTLKIQPAKLEDSAVYLCASSLVGGYLSTDTQYFGPGTRLTVL.

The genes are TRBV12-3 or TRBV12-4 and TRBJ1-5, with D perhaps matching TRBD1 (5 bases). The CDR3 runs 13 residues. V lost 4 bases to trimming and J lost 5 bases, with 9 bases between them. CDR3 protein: CASSSQGDQPQHF. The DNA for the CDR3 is TGTGCCAGCAGTTCCCAGGGTGATCAGCCCCAGCATTTT.

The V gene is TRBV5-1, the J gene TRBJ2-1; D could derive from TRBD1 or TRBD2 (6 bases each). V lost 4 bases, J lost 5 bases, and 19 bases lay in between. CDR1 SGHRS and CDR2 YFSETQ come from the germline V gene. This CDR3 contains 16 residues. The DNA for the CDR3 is TGCGCCAGCAGCCGGGGGTTCTCGGGACACGACAATGAGCAGTTCTTC. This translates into CASSRGFSGHDNEQFF.

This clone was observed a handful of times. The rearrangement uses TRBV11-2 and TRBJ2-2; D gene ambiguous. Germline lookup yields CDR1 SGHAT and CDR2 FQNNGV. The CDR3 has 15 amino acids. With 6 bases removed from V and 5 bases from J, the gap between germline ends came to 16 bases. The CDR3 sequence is CASSHAEGGTGELFF. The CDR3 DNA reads TGTGCCAGCAGTCACGCGGAAGGCGGTACCGGGGAGCTGTTTTTT.

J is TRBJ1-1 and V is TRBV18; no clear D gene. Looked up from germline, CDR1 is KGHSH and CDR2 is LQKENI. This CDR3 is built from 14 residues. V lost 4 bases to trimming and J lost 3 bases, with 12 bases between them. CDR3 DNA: TGTGCCAGCTCACGAGGGTCCGGGGACACTGAAGCTTTCTTT. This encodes CASSRGSGDTEAFF.

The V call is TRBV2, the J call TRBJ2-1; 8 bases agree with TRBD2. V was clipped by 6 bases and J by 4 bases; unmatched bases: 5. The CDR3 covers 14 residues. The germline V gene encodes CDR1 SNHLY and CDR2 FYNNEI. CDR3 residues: CASSELADYNEQFF. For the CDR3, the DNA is TGTGCCAGCAGCGAACTAGCGGATTACAATGAGCAGTTCTTC.

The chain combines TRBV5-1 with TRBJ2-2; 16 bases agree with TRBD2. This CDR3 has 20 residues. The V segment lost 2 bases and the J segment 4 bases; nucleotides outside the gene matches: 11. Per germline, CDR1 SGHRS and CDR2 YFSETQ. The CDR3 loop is CASSFASGTSGRARTGELFF. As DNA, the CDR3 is TGCGCCAGCAGCTTCGCCTCCGGGACTAGCGGGAGGGCTCGCACCGGGGAGCTGTTTTTT.

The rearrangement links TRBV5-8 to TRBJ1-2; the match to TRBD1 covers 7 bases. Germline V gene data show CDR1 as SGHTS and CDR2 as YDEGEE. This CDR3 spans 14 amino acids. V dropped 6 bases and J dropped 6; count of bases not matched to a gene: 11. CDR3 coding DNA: TGTGCCAGCATGCCCCAACTGACAGGGAATGGCTACACCTTC. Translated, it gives CASMPQLTGNGYTF.

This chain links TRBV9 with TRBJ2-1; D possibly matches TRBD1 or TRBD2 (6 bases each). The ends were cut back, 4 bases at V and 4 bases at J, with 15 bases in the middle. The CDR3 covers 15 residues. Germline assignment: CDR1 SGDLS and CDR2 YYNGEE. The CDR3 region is CASSPTPGAYNEQFF. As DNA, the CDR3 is TGTGCCAGCAGCCCCACCCCGGGGGCATACAATGAGCAGTTCTTC.

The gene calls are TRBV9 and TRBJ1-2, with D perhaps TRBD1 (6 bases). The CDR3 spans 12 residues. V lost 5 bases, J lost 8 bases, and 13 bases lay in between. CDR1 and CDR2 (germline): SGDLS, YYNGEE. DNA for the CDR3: TGTGCCAGCAGTGCAGGGGCTCACGGCTACACCTTC. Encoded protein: CASSAGAHGYTF.